These T cell receptor beta chains were read from a single sample in a study of blood T cell repertoires in COVID-19. Sequencing used immunoSEQ multiplex PCR; TCRdb keeps in-frame clones, though not all of them. The table shows some 350,000 clones, with roughly 90% occurring only once. The sequencing input was peripheral blood. Every receptor here comes from a woman in her 70s with COVID-19, enrolled during active disease. The CDR3 runs from the conserved cysteine through the conserved F or W. D genes are given only for firm matches. Part of the rows lack a size; the others show once, few, many or a class for expanded clones.

J,V,D,size,DNA,CDR3
TRBJ2-3,TRBV18,.,.,TGTGCCAGCTCACCAGGGGGCGGTGCAGATACGCAGTATTTT,CASSPGGGADTQYF
TRBJ1-1,TRBV4-3,.,.,TGCGCCAGCAGCCAAGATGCGGGGCCCGCTGAAGCTTTCTTT,CASSQDAGPAEAFF
TRBJ2-7,TRBV13,.,.,TGTGCCAGCAGCTTATCGGGAAACCCTTCCTACGAGCAGTACTTC,CASSLSGNPSYEQYF
TRBJ1-5,TRBV27,.,.,TGTGCCAGCATGGGGGGGACGGGGCAGCCCCAGCATTTT,CASMGGTGQPQHF
TRBJ1-2,TRBV6-5,.,.,TGTGCCAGCCTACGGCCGGCGGTCAACTATGGCTACACCTTC,CASLRPAVNYGYTF
TRBJ2-7,TRBV5-1,.,.,TGCGCCAGCAGCCCGACAGTAGGCTTTCCCGAGCAGTACTTC,CASSPTVGFPEQYF
TRBJ1-2,TRBV7-8,TRBD1,.,TGTGCCAGCAGCCCGACCCATTTTGATGCAAGACCAGGGGGGCTGGGCTATGGCTACACCTTC,CASSPTHFDARPGGLGYGYTF
TRBJ1-2,TRBV30,TRBD1,.,TGTGCCTGGAGGAGACAGGGGGCTAACTATGGCTACACCTTC,CAWRRQGANYGYTF
TRBJ1-1,TRBV4-2,.,.,TGTGCCAGCAGCCCCTCCGGGGAGGGGGGAACTGAAGCTTTCTTT,CASSPSGEGGTEAFF
TRBJ1-1,TRBV28,.,.,TGTGCCAGCAGTCCCTCGGGAGATTCATCTGAAGCTTTCTTT,CASSPSGDSSEAFF
TRBJ1-2,TRBV4-3,.,.,TGCGCCAGCAGCCAAGTCACAGCTTCTAACTATGGCTACACCTTC,CASSQVTASNYGYTF
TRBJ2-2,TRBV7-2,.,.,TGTGCCAGCAGCTTAGGGGTGGCGGGAACCGGGGAGCTGTTTTTT,CASSLGVAGTGELFF
TRBJ1-2,TRBV2,.,.,TGTGCCAGCAGTGATGGGGGCGTCTATGGCTACACCTTC,CASSDGGVYGYTF
TRBJ1-1,TRBV29-1,.,few,TGCAGCCCCCGGGAGGTTGCGGCTGAAGCTTTCTTT,CSPREVAAEAFF
TRBJ1-1,TRBV6-5,.,.,TGTGCCAGCATCCTAAGACAGAGAGCCAACACTGAAGCTTTCTTT,CASILRQRANTEAFF
TRBJ1-1,TRBV29-1,.,once,TGCAGCGTTGGGCAGGGTTTCGTGGAAGGTTTCTTT,CSVGQGFVEGFF
TRBJ2-7,TRBV30,TRBD2,.,TGTGCCTGCCGACTAGCGGGGAGCTCCTACGAGCAGTACTTC,CACRLAGSSYEQYF
TRBJ1-5,TRBV5-6,TRBD1,.,TGTGCCAGCAGCTCGACAGGGCAAAGCAATCAGCCCCAGCATTTT,CASSSTGQSNQPQHF
TRBJ1-2,TRBV29-1,TRBD1,.,TGCAGCGTTGAATTGTCAGGGGGAAACTATGGCTACACCTTC,CSVELSGGNYGYTF
TRBJ2-5,TRBV18,TRBD2,once,TGTGCCAGCTCACCGTCTAGCGGGGGGGCGAAGACCCAGTACTTC,CASSPSSGGAKTQYF
TRBJ1-5,TRBV3-1/TRBV3-2,.,.,TGTGCCAGCAGCCAAGGCTCGTTGCAGCAGCCCCAGCATTTT,CASSQGSLQQPQHF
TRBJ1-1,TRBV5-4,TRBD1,.,TGTGCCAGCAACCTCGACAGGGTTGACACTGAAGCTTTCTTT,CASNLDRVDTEAFF
TRBJ1-2,TRBV29-1,TRBD1,.,TGCAGCGTTTGGGACAGTAATGGCTACACCTTC,CSVWDSNGYTF
TRBJ1-5,TRBV6-5,.,.,TGTGCCAGCAGTTACTCGAATGCAGAAGGCAATCAGCCCCAGCATTTT,CASSYSNAEGNQPQHF
TRBJ1-5,TRBV12-5,.,.,TGTGCTAGTGGTTTGGGGGTACCGGAGAATCAGCCCCAGCATTTT,CASGLGVPENQPQHF
TRBJ2-3,TRBV5-1,.,.,TGCGCCAGCAGCCCCGGTGGGGGCGTCACAGATACGCAGTATTTT,CASSPGGGVTDTQYF